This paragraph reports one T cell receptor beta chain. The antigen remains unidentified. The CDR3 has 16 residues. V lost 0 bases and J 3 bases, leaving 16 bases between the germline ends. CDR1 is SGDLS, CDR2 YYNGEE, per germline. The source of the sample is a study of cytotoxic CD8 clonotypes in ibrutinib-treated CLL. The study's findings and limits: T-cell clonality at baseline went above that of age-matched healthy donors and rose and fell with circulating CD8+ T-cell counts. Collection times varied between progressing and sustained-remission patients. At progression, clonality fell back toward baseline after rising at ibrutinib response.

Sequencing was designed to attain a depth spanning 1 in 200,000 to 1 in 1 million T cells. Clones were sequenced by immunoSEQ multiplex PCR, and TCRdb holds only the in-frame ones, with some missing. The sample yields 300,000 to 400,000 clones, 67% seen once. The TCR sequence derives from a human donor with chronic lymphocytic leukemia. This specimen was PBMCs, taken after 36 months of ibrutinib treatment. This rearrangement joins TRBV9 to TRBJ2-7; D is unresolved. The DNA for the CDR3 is TGTGCCAGCAGCGTAGAGAGTCCCTCCCTGAACTACGAGCAGTACTTC. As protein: CASSVESPSLNYEQYF.